This TCR beta chain was profiled in a study of blood T cell repertoires in COVID-19 (dated by TCRdb to the early 2020s). Background on the whole study: The collaborator samples originated in the United States, Italy and Spain and spanned the acute and convalescent phases of COVID-19. The material from the prospective study consisted of cDNA or gDNA derived from T cells, B-cell-depleted T cells, or PBMCs. Subjects who had been exposed to COVID-19, were actively infected with it, or had recovered from it provided the deeply sampled blood TCRbeta repertoires that made up the dataset. The repertoires were released in a freely available public database intended as a resource for research on the immune response to SARS-CoV-2. The samples were drawn from the first 160 participants of the ongoing ImmuneRACE study and from 950 to 1,500 subjects provided by 6 global collaborators. A de-identified subject ID, COVID-19 status, age in years and sex were almost always included in the sample metadata. Where available, HLA class I and class II types were taken from metadata supplied by the sample provider and were not determined by assay-based typing.

Whole blood was collected in K2EDTA tubes by collaborating institutions according to the institutions' own protocols. For TCRbeta analysis, collaborators shipped samples as frozen whole blood, isolated PBMCs, or DNA extracted from either of those sample types. Comments on this clone: Its antigen specificity is not known. There are no base qualities to consult, and no much larger clone falls within one base.

The CDR3, from cysteine to phenylalanine, totals 15 residues. Of the read, only the CDR3 DNA is kept; its 45 bases are in frame from base 1. The germline V gene yields SGHRS for CDR1 and YFSETQ for CDR2. V and J are truncated by 0 bases and 7 bases respectively, leaving an intervening sequence of 13 bases. The immunoSEQ Assay, a bias-controlled multiplex PCR, was used to amplify TCRbeta CDR3 regions from genomic DNA. In the paper's pipeline: The number of nucleated cells in each sample was estimated by amplification of reference gene primers within the assay. To quantify the absolute abundance of each unique TCRbeta CDR3 rearrangement, sequence reads were collapsed and filtered. For each sample, productive Simpson clonality was calculated as the square root of Simpson's diversity index across productive rearrangements. The source is immuneACCESS, and TCRdb retained only in-frame sequences with V and J called. Part of the clones is not carried over; for the studies checked, unresolved V genes explain less than half of this, and the remainder is unexplained. The V and J calls and clone size come from that table; D and trimming were worked out from the DNA. For this sample there are 48,000 or so clones; around 85% appear just once. The ten largest account for 5.5% to 7.5% of the sample.

Beyond this particular receptor, the publication reports: How much clinical and demographic metadata was included differed by source and by participant, and the metadata was provided uncurated.

Sequencing was done on a sample of peripheral blood. The rearrangement combines TRBV5-1 with TRBJ2-2; the D region possibly corresponds to TRBD2 (6 bases align). This clonotype was sampled from a woman in her sixties with acute or convalescent COVID-19. The CDR3 region reads CASSLGVTAGGELFF. Read as DNA, the sequence is TGCGCCAGCAGCTTGGGAGTGACAGCGGGCGGGGAGCTGTTTTTT. Reference TRBV5-1 and TRBJ2-2 proteins supply the regions before and after the CDR3; the full variable domain is: KAGVTQTPRYLIKTRGQQVTLSCSPISGHRSVSWYQQTPGQGLQFLFEYFSETQRNKGNFPGRFSGRQFSNSRSEMNVSTLELGDSALYLCASSLGVTAGGELFFGEGSRLTVL.